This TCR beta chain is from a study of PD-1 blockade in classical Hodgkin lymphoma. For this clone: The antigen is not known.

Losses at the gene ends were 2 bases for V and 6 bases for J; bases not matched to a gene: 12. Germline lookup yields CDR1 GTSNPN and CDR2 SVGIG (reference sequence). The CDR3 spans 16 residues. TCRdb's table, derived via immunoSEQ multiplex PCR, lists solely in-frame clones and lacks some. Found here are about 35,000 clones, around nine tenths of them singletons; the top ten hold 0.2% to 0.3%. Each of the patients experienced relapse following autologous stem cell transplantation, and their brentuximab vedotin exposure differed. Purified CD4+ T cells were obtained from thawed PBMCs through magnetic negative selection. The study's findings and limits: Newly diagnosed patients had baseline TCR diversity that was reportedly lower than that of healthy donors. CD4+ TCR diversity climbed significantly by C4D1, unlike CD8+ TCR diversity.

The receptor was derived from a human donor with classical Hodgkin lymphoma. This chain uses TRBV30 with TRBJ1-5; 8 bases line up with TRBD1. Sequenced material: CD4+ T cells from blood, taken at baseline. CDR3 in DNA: TGTGCCTGGAGTAAGGGGGCAGGGGGCGCCGGTCAGCCCCAGCATTTT. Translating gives CAWSKGAGGAGQPQHF.